These 13 T cell receptor beta chains were all obtained from the same sample, sequenced in a study of T cells in Graves' hyperthyroidism and ophthalmopathy. Researchers took RNA transcripts and amplified the TCR beta CDR3 regions from them. Initially, a first-round RT-PCR of the TCR CDR3 employed the HTBI primer set. MiXCR, run by TCRdb on the multiplex PCR reads, gives a single entry per CDR3 protein. The profile shows about 420,000 distinct CDR3 sequences, 15% to 18% of them singletons. Sequenced material: blood. These receptors all stem from a woman aged 18-35 years with Graves' hyperthyroidism.

This chain uses TRBV28 with TRBJ2-7, with 7 nucleotides matching TRBD2. From germline, CDR1 is MDHEN and CDR2 SYDVKM. V lost 2 bases to trimming and J lost 2 bases; unmatched junction nucleotides: 6. The CDR3 contains 15 residues. CDR3 nucleotides: TGTGCCAGCAGTTTAGGTGCTAGCGGAACCTACGAGCAGTACTTC. It translates to CASSLGASGTYEQYF.

This clonotype was recorded at least ten times. This chain connects TRBV7-9 to TRBJ2-3; no clear D gene. From germline, CDR1 is SEHNR and CDR2 FQNEAQ (reference sequence). V was cut by 5 bases and J by 1 base, with 10 bases left in between. CDR3 size: 14 residues. The CDR3 DNA follows: TGTGCCAGCAGCCCGGCGGATCGCACAGATACGCAGTATTTT. Translation gives CASSPADRTDTQYF.

J is TRBJ1-1 and V is TRBV4-2, with no clear D. Between the trimmed V and J ends, which lost 3 bases and 1 base, there was a span of 18 bases. Per germline, CDR1 LGHNA and CDR2 YNFKEQ. The CDR3 length is 17 residues. The DNA for the CDR3 is TGTGCCAGCAGCCATAGATCCGTCAGTTCGGAGAACACTGAAGCTTTCTTT. Encoded protein: CASSHRSVSSENTEAFF.

This clonotype has a count of ten or more. V gene TRBV7-2 combines with J gene TRBJ2-5; TRBD2 matches 7 bases. The CDR3 contains 14 residues. Per the germline V gene, CDR1 is SGHTA and CDR2 is FQGNSA. After removal of 5 bases from V and 5 bases from J, the junction contained 8 bases not matched to a gene. The CDR3 DNA reads TGTGCCAGCAGCCCTTGGGGGGGGATGGAGACCCAGTACTTC. Protein sequence: CASSPWGGMETQYF.

This sequence joins TRBV29-1 and TRBJ2-5; D gene ambiguous. The CDR3 runs 12 residues. CDR1 SQVTM and CDR2 ANQGSEA come from the germline V gene. Trimming shortened V by 7 bases and J by 2 bases, and 11 bases separated the two germline ends. CDR3 protein: CSAARSQETQYF. The CDR3 DNA follows: TGCAGCGCTGCCCGTTCTCAAGAGACCCAGTACTTC.

This clonotype was seen repeatedly, ten times or more. The chain links TRBV20-1 to TRBJ2-7, with 8 bases lining up with TRBD2. Germline-derived CDR1 and CDR2 are DFQATT and SNEGSKA (reference sequence). J was trimmed by 7 bases and V by 3 bases; bases with no gene match: 14. The CDR3 spans 15 residues. CDR3 in amino acids: CSARKFSGDSAEQYF. The CDR3 nucleotides are TGCAGTGCTAGGAAGTTTAGCGGGGACTCGGCGGAGCAGTACTTC.

V and J are TRBV3-2 and TRBJ2-4. TRBV3-2 is recorded as a pseudogene. The CDR3 runs to 15 residues. The CDR3 DNA reads as TGTGCCAGCAGCCAAGTAGCCTGGGGCAAAAACATTCAGTACTTC. It translates to CASSQVAWGKNIQYF.

This clonotype was detected many times. V gene TRBV3-1 combines with J gene TRBJ2-4, with 7 bases that match TRBD2. The CDR3 has 13 amino acids. Germline V gene sequence: CDR1 LGHDT, CDR2 YNNKEL (reference sequence). The V gene end was trimmed by 1 base and the J gene end by 6 bases; junction bases not matched to a gene: 0. The CDR3 nucleotides read TGTGCCAGCAGCCAAGTAGCGGGAAACATTCAGTACTTC. Protein product: CASSQVAGNIQYF. Based on the CDR3 plus reference TRBV3-1 and TRBJ2-4, the full variable domain is DTAVSQTPKYLVTQMGNDKSIKCEQNLGHDTMYWYKQDSKKFLKIMFSYNNKELIINETVPNRFSPKSPDKAHLNLHINSLELGDSAVYFCASSQVAGNIQYFGAGTRLSVL.

This clonotype was observed at least ten times. The CDR3 loop reads CAIATDSGKPYEQYF. The CDR3 nucleotides read TGTGCCATCGCCACGGATAGCGGGAAGCCTTACGAGCAGTACTTC. The rearrangement joins TRBV10-3 to TRBJ2-7; TRBD2 matches 8 bases. Germline assignment: CDR1 ENHRY and CDR2 SYGVKD. The CDR3 sequence is 15 residues long. The V segment lost 8 bases and the J segment 4 bases; nucleotides outside the gene matches: 13.

The chain uses TRBV18 and TRBJ2-5; unclear D gene. CDR1 and CDR2 (germline): KGHSH, LQKENI. V was cut by 0 bases and J by 1 base, with 9 bases left in between. The CDR3 loop spans 15 amino acids. The CDR3 protein is CASSPPNTAQETQYF. CDR3 DNA sequence: TGTGCCAGCTCACCACCTAATACAGCCCAAGAGACCCAGTACTTC.

The chain couples TRBV7-9 to TRBJ1-6, with D possibly TRBD1 on 5 matching bases. The V and J ends lost 5 bases and 8 bases respectively, with 16 bases between them. The CDR3 runs to 15 residues. Germline values: CDR1 SEHNR, CDR2 FQNEAQ (reference sequence). For the CDR3, the DNA is TGTGCCAGCAGCCTAACTGTGCGGGGGGATTCACCCCTCCACTTT. It specifies CASSLTVRGDSPLHF.

The chain recombines TRBV4-3 with TRBJ2-3, with a weak D call TRBD2 (7 bases). V was pared by 0 bases and J by 2 bases, with 12 bases between. Germline lookup yields CDR1 LGHNA and CDR2 YSLEER. The CDR3 sequence is 16 residues long. The CDR3 is CASSQEVGGPTDTQYF. CDR3 nucleotides: TGCGCCAGCAGCCAAGAGGTGGGGGGGCCCACAGATACGCAGTATTTT.

This clonotype was found many times. The chain has TRBV2 and TRBJ2-1, with 8 nucleotides matching TRBD2. The CDR3 is 14 residues long. Germline V gene lookup returns CDR1 SNHLY and CDR2 FYNNEI. V was clipped by 8 bases and J by 4 bases; unmatched bases: 7. As DNA, the CDR3 is TGTGCCAGCTCGAGTAGCGGGGCTTACAATGAGCAGTTCTTC. Amino acid sequence: CASSSSGAYNEQFF.